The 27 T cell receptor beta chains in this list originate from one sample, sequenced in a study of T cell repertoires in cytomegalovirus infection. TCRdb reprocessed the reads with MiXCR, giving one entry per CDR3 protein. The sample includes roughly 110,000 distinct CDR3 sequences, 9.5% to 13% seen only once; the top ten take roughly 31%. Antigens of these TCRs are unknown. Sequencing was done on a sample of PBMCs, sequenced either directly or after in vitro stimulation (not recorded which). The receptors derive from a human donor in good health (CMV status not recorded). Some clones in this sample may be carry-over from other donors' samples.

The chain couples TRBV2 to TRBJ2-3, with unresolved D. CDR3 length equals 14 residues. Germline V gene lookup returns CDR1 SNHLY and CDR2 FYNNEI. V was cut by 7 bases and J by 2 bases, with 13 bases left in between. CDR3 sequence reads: CASTQILITDTQYF. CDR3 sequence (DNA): TGTGCCAGCACCCAGATTCTTATCACAGATACGCAGTATTTT.

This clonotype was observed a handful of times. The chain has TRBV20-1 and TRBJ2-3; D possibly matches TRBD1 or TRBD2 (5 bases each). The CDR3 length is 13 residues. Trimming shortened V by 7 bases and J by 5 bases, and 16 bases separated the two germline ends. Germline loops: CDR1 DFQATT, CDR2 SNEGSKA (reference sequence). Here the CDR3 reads CSVGRDDRDTQYF. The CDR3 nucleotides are TGCAGTGTGGGTCGGGACGACAGAGATACGCAGTATTTT.

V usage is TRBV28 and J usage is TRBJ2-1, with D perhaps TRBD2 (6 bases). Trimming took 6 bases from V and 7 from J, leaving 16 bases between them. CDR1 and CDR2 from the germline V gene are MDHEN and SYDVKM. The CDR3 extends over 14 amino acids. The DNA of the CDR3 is TGTGCCAGCAGCTTGATTTTAGCGGCTAATGAGCAGTTCTTC. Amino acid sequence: CASSLILAANEQFF.

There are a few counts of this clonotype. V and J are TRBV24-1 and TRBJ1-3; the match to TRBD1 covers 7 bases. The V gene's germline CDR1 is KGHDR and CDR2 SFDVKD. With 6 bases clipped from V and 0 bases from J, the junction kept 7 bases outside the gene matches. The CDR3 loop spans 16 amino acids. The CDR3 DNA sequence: TGTGCCACCAGTTCCTTCGGACAGGACTCTGGAAACACCATATATTTT. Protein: CATSSFGQDSGNTIYF.

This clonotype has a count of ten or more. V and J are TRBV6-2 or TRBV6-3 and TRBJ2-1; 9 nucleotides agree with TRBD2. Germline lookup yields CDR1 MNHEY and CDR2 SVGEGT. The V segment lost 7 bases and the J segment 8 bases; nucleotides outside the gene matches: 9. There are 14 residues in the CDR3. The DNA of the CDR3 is TGTGCCAGCAAAGTGGCTAGCGGGAACTATGAGCAGTTCTTC. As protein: CASKVASGNYEQFF.

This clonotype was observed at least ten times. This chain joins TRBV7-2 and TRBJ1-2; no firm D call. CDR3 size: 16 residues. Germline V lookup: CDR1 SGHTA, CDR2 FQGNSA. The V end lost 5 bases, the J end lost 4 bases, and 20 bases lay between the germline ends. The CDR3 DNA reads TGTGCCAGCAGCCCAAGGCGGGGTAGTTGGGGCTATGGCTACACCTTC. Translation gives CASSPRRGSWGYGYTF. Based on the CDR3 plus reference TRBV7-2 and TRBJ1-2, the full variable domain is GAGVSQSPSNKVTEKGKDVELRCDPISGHTALYWYRQSLGQGLEFLIYFQGNSAPDKSGLPSDRFSAERTGGSVSTLTIQRTQQEDSAVYLCASSPRRGSWGYGYTFGSGTRLTVV.

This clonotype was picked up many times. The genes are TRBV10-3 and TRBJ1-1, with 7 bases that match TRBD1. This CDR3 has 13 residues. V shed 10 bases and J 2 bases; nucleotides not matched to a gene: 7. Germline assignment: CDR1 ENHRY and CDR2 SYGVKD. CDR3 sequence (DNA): TGTGCCAACTCAGGGGGTACAAACACTGAAGCTTTCTTT. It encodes CANSGGTNTEAFF.

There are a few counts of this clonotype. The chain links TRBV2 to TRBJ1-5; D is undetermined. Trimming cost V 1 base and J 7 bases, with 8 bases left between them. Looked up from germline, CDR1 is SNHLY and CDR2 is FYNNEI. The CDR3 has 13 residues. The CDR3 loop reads CASSEGVEQPQHF. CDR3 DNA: TGTGCCAGCAGTGAAGGGGTGGAACAGCCCCAGCATTTT.

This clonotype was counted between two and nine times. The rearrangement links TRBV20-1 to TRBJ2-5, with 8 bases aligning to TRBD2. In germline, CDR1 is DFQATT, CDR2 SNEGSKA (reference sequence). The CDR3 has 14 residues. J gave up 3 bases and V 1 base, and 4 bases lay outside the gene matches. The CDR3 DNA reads TGCAGTGCTAGAGGAGCGGGAGTTGAAGAGACCCAGTACTTC. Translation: CSARGAGVEETQYF.

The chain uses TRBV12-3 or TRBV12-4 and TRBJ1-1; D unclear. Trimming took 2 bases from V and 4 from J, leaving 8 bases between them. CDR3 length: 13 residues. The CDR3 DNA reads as TGTGCCAGCAGTTTAAGACTCGGCACTGAAGCTTTCTTT. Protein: CASSLRLGTEAFF.

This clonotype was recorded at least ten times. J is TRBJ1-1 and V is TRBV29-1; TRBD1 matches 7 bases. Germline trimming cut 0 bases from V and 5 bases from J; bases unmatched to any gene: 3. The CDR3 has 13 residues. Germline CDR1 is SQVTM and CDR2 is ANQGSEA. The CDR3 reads CSVEEQTGTEAFF. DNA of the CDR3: TGCAGCGTTGAAGAACAGACAGGGACTGAAGCTTTCTTT.

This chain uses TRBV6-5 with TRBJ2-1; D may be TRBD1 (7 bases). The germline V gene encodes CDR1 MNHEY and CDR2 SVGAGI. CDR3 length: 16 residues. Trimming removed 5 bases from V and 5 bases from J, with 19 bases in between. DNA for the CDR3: TGTGCCAGCAGTCCGGGGGTGGGACAGAGAAACAATGAGCAGTTCTTC. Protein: CASSPGVGQRNNEQFF.

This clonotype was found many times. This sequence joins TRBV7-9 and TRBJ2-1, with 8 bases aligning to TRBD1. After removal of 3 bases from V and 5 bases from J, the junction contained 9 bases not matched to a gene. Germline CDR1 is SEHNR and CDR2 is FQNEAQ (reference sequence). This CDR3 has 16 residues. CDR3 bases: TGTGCCAGCAGCTTCCCCCGACAGGGGAAGCACAATGAGCAGTTCTTC. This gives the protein CASSFPRQGKHNEQFF.

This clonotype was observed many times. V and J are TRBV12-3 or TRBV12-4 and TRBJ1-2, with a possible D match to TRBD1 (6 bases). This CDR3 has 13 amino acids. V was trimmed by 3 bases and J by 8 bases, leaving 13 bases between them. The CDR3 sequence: CASSFGDKSGYTF. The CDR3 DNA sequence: TGTGCCAGCAGTTTTGGGGACAAGTCCGGCTACACCTTC.

CDR3 nucleotides: TGTGCCACCAGGAGGCTCACAGGGGAGGGGACACCCCTCCACTTT. Amino acid sequence: CATRRLTGEGTPLHF. This chain joins TRBV15 and TRBJ1-6; 7 positions match TRBD1. V trimming: 6 bases; J trimming: 11 bases; junction bases outside the gene matches: 13. This CDR3 is 15 amino acids long. Germline V gives CDR1 LNHNV, CDR2 YYDKDF (reference sequence).

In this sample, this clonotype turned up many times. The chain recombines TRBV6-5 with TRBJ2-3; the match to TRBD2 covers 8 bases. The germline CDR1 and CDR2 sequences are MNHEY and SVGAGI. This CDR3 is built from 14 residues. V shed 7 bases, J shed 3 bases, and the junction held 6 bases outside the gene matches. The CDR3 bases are TGTGCCAGCAAAGGGACTAGACGGACAGATACGCAGTATTTT. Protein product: CASKGTRRTDTQYF.

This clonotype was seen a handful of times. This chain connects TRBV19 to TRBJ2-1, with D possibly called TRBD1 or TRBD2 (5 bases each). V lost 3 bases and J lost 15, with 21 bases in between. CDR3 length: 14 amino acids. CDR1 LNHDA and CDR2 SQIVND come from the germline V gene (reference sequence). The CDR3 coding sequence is TGTGCCAGTAGTATTCGGGCCTCCGGGACCGTGGCGTTCTTC. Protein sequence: CASSIRASGTVAFF.

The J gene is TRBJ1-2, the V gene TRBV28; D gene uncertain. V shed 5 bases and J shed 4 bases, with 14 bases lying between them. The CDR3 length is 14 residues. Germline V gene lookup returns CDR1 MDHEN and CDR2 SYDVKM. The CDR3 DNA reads TGTGCCAGCAGTCCCTACATCCTGGGCTATGGCTACACCTTC. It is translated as CASSPYILGYGYTF.

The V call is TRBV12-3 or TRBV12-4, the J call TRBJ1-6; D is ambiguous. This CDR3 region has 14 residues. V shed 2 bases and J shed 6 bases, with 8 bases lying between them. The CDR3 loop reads CASSLKGLNSPLHF. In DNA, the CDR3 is TGTGCCAGCAGTTTAAAAGGGCTTAATTCACCCCTCCACTTT.

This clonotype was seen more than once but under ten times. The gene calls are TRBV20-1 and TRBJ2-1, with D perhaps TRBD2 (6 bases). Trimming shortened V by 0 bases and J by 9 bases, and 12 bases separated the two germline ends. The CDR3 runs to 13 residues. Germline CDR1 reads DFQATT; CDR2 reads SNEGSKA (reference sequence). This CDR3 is CSARDARRGEQFF. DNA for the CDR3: TGCAGTGCTAGAGATGCACGGCGGGGTGAGCAGTTCTTC.

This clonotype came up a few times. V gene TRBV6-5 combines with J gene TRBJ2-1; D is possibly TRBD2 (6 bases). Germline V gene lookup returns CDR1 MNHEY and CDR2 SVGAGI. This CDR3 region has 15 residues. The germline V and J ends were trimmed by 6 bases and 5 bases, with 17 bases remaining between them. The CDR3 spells CASRTGTSPHNEQFF. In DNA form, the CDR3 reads TGTGCCAGCAGAACCGGGACTTCTCCACACAATGAGCAGTTCTTC.

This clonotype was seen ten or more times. The CDR3 spells CASSSSAGEAFF. The CDR3 nucleotides read TGTGCCAGCAGCTCCTCCGCAGGTGAAGCTTTCTTT. The chain uses TRBV7-2 and TRBJ1-1; D remains unclear. The germline V and J ends were trimmed by 4 bases and 7 bases, with 10 bases remaining between them. Germline V CDR1 and CDR2: SGHTA, FQGNSA. This CDR3 has 12 residues.

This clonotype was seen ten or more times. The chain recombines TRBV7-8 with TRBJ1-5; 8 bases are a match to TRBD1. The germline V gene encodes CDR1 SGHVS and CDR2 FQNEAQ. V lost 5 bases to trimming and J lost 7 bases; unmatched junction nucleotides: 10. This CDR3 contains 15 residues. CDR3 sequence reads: CASSPNRDRWQPQHF. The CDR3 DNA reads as TGTGCCAGCAGCCCGAACCGGGACAGGTGGCAGCCCCAGCATTTT.

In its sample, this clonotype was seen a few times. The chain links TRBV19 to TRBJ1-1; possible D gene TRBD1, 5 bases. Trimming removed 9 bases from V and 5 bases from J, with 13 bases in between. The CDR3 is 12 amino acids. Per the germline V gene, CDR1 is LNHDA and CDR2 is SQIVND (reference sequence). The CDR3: CASRGIRTEAFF. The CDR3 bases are TGTGCCAGCCGGGGGATAAGGACTGAAGCTTTCTTT.

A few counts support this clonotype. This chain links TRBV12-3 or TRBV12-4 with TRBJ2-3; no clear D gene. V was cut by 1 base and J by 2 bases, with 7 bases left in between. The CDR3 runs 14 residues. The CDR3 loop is CASSLGRPTDTQYF. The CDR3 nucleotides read TGTGCCAGCAGTTTAGGGAGACCCACAGATACGCAGTATTTT.

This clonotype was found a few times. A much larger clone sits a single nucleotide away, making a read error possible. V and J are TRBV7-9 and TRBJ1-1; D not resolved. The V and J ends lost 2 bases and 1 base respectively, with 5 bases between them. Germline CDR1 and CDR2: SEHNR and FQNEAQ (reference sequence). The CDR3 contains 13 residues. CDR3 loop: CASSLYENTEAFF. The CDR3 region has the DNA TGTGCCAGCAGCTTATACGAGAACACTGAAGCTTTCTTT.

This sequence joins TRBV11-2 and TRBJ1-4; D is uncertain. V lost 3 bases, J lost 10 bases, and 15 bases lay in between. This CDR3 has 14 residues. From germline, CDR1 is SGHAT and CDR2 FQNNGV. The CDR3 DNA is TGTGCCAGCAGCTTGTGGGCAGGACCGGGAAAACTGTTTTTT. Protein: CASSLWAGPGKLFF. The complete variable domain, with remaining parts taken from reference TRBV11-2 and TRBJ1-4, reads EAGVAQSPRYKIIEKRQSVAFWCNPISGHATLYWYQQILGQGPKLLIQFQNNGVVDDSQLPKDRFSAERLKGVDSTLKIQPAKLEDSAVYLCASSLWAGPGKLFFGSGTQLSVL.